The clone carrying this T cell receptor beta chain appeared many times. The data were obtained in a study of neurological immune-mediated disorders. TCRdb ran MiXCR on the 5' RACE reads and lists one entry per CDR3 protein. The table includes around 69,000 distinct CDR3 sequences, around 3% detected once. V was cut by 9 bases and J by 0 bases, with 9 bases left in between. The CDR3 spans 13 residues. Looked up from germline, CDR1 is SNHLY and CDR2 is FYNNEI. Sample: PBMCs. The chain carries TRBV2 and TRBJ1-3; D is undetermined. This TCR came from a man aged 40-49 years with multiple sclerosis. CDR3 nucleotides: TGTGCCAGTACGATGTTCTCTGGAAACACCATATATTTT. Its translation: CASTMFSGNTIYF.